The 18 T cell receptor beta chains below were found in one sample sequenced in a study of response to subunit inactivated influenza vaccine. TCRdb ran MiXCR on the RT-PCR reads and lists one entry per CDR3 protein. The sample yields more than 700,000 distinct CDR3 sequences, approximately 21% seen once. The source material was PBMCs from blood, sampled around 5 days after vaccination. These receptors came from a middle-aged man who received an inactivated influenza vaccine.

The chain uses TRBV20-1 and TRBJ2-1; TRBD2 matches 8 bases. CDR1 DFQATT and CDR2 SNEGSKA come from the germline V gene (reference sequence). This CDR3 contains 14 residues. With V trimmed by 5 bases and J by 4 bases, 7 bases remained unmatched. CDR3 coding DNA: TGCAGTGCTCCACTCCAGCGGGGGTACAATGAGCAGTTCTTC. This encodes CSAPLQRGYNEQFF.

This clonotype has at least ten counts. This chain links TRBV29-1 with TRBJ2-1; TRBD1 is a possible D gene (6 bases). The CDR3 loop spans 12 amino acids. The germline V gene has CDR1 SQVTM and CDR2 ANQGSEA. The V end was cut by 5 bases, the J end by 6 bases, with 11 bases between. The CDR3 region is CSVQRTANEQFF. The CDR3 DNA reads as TGCAGCGTTCAGCGGACAGCCAATGAGCAGTTCTTC.

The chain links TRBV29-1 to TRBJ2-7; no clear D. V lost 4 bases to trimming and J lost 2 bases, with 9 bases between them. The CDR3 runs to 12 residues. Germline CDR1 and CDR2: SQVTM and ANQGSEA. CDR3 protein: CSVGPVAYEQYF. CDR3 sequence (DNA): TGCAGCGTTGGCCCGGTGGCCTACGAGCAGTACTTC.

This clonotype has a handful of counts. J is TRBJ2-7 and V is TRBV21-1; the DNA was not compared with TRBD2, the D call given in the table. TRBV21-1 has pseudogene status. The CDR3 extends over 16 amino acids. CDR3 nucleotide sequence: TGTGCCAGCAGCAAAGTGGGAGGGGGAGGAGTCGACGAGCAGTACTTC. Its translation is CASSKVGGGGVDEQYF.

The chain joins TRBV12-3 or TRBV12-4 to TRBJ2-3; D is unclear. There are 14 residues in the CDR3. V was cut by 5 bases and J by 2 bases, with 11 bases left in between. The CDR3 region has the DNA TGTGCCAGCAGTCCGGCCAGACCCACAGATACGCAGTATTTT. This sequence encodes CASSPARPTDTQYF.

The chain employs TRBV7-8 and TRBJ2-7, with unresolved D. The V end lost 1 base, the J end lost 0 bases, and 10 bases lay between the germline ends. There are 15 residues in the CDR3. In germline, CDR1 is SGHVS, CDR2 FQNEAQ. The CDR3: CASSLVVGNSYEQYF. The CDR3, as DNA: TGTGCCAGCAGCTTAGTAGTTGGGAACTCCTACGAGCAGTACTTC.

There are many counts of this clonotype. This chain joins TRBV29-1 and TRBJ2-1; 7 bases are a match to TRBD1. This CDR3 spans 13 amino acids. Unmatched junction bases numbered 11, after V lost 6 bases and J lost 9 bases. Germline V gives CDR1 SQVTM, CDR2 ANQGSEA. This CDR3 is CSVRTTGNFEQFF. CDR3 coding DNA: TGCAGCGTACGCACGACAGGGAACTTTGAGCAGTTCTTC.

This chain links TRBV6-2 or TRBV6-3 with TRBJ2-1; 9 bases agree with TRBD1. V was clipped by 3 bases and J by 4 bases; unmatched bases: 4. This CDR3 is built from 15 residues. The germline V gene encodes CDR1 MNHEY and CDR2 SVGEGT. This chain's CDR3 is CASSYGTGRYNEQFF. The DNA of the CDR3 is TGTGCCAGCAGTTATGGGACAGGGCGATACAATGAGCAGTTCTTC.

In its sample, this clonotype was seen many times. As DNA, the CDR3 is TGTGCCAGCATCCTCGGGCCCTTCTCACCCCTCCACTTT. Translated, it gives CASILGPFSPLHF. V usage is TRBV6-2 or TRBV6-3 and J usage is TRBJ1-6, with D unresolved. The V gene's germline CDR1 is MNHEY and CDR2 SVGEGT. The germline V and J ends were trimmed by 7 bases and 10 bases, with 14 bases remaining between them. There are 13 residues in the CDR3.

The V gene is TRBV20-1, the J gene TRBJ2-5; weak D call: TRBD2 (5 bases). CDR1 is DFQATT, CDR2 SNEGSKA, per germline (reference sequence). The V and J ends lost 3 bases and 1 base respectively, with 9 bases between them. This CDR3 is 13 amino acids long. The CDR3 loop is CSARLSGQETQYF. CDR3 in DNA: TGCAGTGCTAGGCTCAGCGGCCAAGAGACCCAGTACTTC.

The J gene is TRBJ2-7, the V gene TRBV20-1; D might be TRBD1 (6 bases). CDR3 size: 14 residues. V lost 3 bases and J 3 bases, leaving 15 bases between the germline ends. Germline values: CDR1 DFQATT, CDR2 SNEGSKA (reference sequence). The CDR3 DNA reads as TGCAGTGCTAGGTCATCCGGGACAAGCTACGAGCAGTACTTC. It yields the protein CSARSSGTSYEQYF.

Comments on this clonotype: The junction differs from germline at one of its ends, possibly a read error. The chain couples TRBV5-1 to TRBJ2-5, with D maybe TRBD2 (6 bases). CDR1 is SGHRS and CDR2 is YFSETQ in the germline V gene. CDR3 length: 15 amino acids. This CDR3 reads CASRLGVGGQETQYF. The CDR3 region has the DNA TGCGCCAGCAGATTGGGGGTGGGAGGCCAAGAGACCCAGTACTTC.

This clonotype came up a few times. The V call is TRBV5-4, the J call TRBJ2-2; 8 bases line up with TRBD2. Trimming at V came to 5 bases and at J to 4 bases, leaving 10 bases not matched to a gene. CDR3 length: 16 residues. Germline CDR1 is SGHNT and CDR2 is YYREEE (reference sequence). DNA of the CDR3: TGTGCCAGCAGTGCTAGCGGGCTTCGTAGCACCGGGGAGCTGTTTTTT. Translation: CASSASGLRSTGELFF.

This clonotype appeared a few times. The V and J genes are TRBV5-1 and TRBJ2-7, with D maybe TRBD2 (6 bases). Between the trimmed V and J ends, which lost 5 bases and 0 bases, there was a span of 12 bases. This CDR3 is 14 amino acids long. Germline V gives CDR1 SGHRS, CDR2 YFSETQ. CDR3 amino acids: CASSLGGFSYEQYF. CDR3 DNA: TGCGCCAGCAGTCTGGGGGGTTTCTCCTACGAGCAGTACTTC.

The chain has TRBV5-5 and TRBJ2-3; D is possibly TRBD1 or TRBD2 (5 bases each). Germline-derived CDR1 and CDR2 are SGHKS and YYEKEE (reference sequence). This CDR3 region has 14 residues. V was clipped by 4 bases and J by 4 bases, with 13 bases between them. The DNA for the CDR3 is TGTGCCAGCAGCCTCGGGACCGCCCCAGATACGCAGTATTTT. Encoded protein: CASSLGTAPDTQYF.

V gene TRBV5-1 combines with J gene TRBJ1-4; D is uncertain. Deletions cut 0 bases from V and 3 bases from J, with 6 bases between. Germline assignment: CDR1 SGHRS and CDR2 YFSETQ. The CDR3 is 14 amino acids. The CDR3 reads CASSLAAANEKLFF. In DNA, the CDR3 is TGCGCCAGCAGCTTGGCGGCAGCTAATGAAAAACTGTTTTTT.

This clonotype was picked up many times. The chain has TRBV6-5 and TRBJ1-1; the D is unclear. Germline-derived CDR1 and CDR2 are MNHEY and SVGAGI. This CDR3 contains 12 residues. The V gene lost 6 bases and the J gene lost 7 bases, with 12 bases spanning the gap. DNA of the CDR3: TGTGCCAGCAGCGCCCCTGGGAGTGAAGCTTTCTTT. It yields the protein CASSAPGSEAFF.

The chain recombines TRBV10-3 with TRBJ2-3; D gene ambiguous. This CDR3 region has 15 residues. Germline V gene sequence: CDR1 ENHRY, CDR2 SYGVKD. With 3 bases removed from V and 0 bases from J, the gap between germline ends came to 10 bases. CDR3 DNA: TGTGCCATCAGTGATCTAAGAGCTAGCACAGATACGCAGTATTTT. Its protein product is CAISDLRASTDTQYF.